This section outlines one T cell receptor (beta chain) sequence together with its context. A junction end diverges from the germline sequence, so it may reflect a read error. These data originate in a study of PD-L1 blockade in urothelial cancer. Described time point: pretreatment peripheral blood. Sequenced by immunoSEQ multiplex PCR; TCRdb stores in-frame clones only, minus some. Of over 75,000 clones listed, 89% were seen once; the top ten hold around 0.94%. CDR1 and CDR2 from the germline V gene are SGHNT and YENEEA. This CDR3 region has 13 residues. The chain has TRBV11-3 and TRBJ2-5; the D is unclear. The TCR comes from a woman of 80 years or more with urothelial cancer. The sample was PBMCs, taken around atezolizumab (anti-PD-L1) treatment. CDR3 loop: CASSFSGQGTQYF. The CDR3 nucleotides are TGTGCCAGCAGCTTCTCAGGCCAAGGGACCCAGTACTTC.